This T cell receptor beta chain was observed in a study of T-cell reconstitution after alpha-beta-depleted transplantation in children. CDR1 and CDR2 (germline): LGHDT, YNNKEL (reference sequence). The CDR3 is made up of 16 amino acids. Trimming took off 4 bases at V and 5 bases at J, with 20 bases between the two ends. At least ten counts were recorded for this clonotype. Its antigen is not known. Study-level results: Several hundred expanded graft clones reportedly supplied alpha-beta T cells about two months after transplant.

Construction of the TCRbeta library involved unique molecular identifiers. TCRdb used MiXCR to reprocess the PCR reads, holding one entry per CDR3 protein. The sample records fewer than 550,000 distinct CDR3 sequences, roughly a tenth being singletons. This TCR derives from a child aged 2-15 years with inherited bone marrow failure, due to receive a stem cell transplant. The sample was PBMCs, taken before TCRalphabeta/CD19-depleted stem cell transplant. This chain joins TRBV3-1 and TRBJ2-5; D possibly matches TRBD1 or TRBD2 (7 bases each). The CDR3 DNA reads as TGTGCCAGCAGCCTCCCTGGGAGGGGGCTAGGTGAGACCCAGTACTTC. Its protein is CASSLPGRGLGETQYF.